This T cell receptor (beta chain) was identified during a study of blood T cell repertoires in COVID-19. In the study overall: T cells, B-cell-depleted T cells, or PBMCs supplied cDNA or gDNA.

This clone was recorded once. The protocol was immunoSEQ multiplex PCR, while the TCRdb copy is restricted to in-frame clones and leaves out a portion. Of a few hundred thousand clones in the sample, about 87% were seen once. Deletions cut 0 bases from V and 5 bases from J, with 13 bases between. CDR3 size: 15 residues. CDR1 and CDR2 (germline): MNHEY, SVGAGI. Sequenced: peripheral blood. The origin of this receptor is a man in his 60s who had recovered from COVID-19. The gene calls are TRBV6-5 and TRBJ2-5, with D tentatively TRBD1 (5 bases). Written as DNA, the CDR3 is TGTGCCAGCAGTTACTCGCGACAGAGAACGGAGACCCAGTACTTC. It encodes CASSYSRQRTETQYF.